This record covers a single TCR beta chain. Only in-frame clones appear in the TCRdb table, and some are missing; sequencing was by immunoSEQ multiplex PCR. The table lists about 300,000 clones, around 87% of them singletons. The sample originates from a study of blood T cell repertoires in COVID-19. Study-wide context: Some COVID-19 samples were acute and others convalescent; all came from the United States, Italy and Spain. T cells, B-cell-depleted T cells, or PBMCs provided the cDNA or gDNA that served as material.

The CDR3 spans 14 residues. V shed 5 bases, J shed 4 bases, and the junction held 6 bases outside the gene matches. The V gene's germline CDR1 is MRHNA and CDR2 SNTAGT. Sequences were obtained from peripheral blood. The source is a man in his 70s with acute or convalescent COVID-19. The chain links TRBV6-4 to TRBJ2-3; the match to TRBD1 covers 7 bases. The CDR3 sequence: CASSPQGFADTQYF. The CDR3 DNA reads TGTGCCAGCAGTCCACAGGGGTTCGCAGATACGCAGTATTTT.